This T cell receptor (beta chain) comes out of a study of kidney transplant recipient with SARS-CoV-2 infection. One entry per CDR3 protein results from TCRdb running MiXCR on the reads. The data hold roughly 250,000 distinct CDR3 sequences, with more than 25% observed a single time. The CDR3 extends over 14 amino acids. The V gene's germline CDR1 is DFQATT and CDR2 SNEGSKA (reference sequence). V shed 4 bases and J 6 bases; nucleotides not matched to a gene: 6. This clonotype was seen a few times. Sequenced material: a blood sample, taken at baseline and on roughly day 120 from a kidney transplant recipient. This TCR was sampled from a male patient aged 25-45 years who had COVID-19 and was a kidney transplant recipient. The T cells may come from the graft donor. The chain couples TRBV20-1 to TRBJ2-4; TRBD2 aligns across 10 bases. The CDR3 DNA sequence: TGCAGTGCTAAGCGGGGGGGGGTAGGAAACATTCAGTACTTC. Translated, it gives CSAKRGGVGNIQYF.